This T cell receptor (beta chain) stems from a study of beta chain features in type 1 diabetes. Study-wide results and caveats: Patients' naive, central memory and Treg TCRB repertoires seemed closer to one another than those of healthy donors. For Type 1 diabetes patients, all four CD4+ subsets carried TCRB CDR3s that were moderately but significantly shorter.

In all sorted populations, purity surpassed 98%. With 7 bases removed from V and 5 bases from J, the gap between germline ends came to 23 bases. The CDR3 runs 15 residues. Germline V lookup: CDR1 GTSNPN, CDR2 SVGIG (reference sequence). Expressed TCRB transcripts got sequenced, as all isolated RNA was reverse transcribed. This table comes from immunoSEQ multiplex PCR, and its TCRdb copy is limited to in-frame clones, with some not included. The sample holds under 250,000 clones, 11% seen once. Comments on this clone: The antigen is undetermined.

This sequence originates from a young man in good health. Sequencing was done on a sample of central memory CD4+ T cells from blood. J is TRBJ2-5 and V is TRBV30; the D call may be TRBD1 or TRBD2 (5 bases each). Written as DNA, the CDR3 is TGTGCCTCCCTGAGGGGCGGACGATGGGGGGAGACCCAGTACTTC. Protein sequence: CASLRGGRWGETQYF.